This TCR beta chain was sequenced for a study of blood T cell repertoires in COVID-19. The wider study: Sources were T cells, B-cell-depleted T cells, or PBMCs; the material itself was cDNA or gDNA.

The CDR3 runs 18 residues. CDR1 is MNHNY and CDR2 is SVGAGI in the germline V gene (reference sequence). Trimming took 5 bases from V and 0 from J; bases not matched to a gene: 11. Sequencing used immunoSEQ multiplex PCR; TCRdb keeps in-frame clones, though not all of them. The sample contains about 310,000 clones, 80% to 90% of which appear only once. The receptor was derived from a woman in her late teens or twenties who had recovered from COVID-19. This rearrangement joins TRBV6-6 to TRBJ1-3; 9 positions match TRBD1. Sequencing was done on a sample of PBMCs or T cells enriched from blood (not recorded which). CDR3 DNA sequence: TGTGCCAGCAGTCCCAGTACACCGGGACAGGGCTCTGGAAACACCATATATTTT. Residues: CASSPSTPGQGSGNTIYF.